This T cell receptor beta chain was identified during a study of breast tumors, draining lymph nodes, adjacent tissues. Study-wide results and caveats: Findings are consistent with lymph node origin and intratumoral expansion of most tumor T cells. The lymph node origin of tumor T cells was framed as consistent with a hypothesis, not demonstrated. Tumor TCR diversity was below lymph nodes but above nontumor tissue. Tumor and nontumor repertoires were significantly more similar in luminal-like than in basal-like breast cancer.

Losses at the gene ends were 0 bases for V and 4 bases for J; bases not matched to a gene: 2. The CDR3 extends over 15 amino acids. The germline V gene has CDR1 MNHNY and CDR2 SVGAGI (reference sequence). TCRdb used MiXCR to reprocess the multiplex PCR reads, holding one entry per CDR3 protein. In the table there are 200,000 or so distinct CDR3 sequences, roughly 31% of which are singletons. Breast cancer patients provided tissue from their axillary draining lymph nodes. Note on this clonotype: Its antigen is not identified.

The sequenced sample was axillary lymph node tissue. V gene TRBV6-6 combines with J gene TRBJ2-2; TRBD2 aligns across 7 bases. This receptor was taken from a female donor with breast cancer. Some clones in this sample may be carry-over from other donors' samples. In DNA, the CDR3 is TGTGCCAGCAGTTACTCGGGAGGGGCCACCGGGGAGCTGTTTTTT. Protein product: CASSYSGGATGELFF.